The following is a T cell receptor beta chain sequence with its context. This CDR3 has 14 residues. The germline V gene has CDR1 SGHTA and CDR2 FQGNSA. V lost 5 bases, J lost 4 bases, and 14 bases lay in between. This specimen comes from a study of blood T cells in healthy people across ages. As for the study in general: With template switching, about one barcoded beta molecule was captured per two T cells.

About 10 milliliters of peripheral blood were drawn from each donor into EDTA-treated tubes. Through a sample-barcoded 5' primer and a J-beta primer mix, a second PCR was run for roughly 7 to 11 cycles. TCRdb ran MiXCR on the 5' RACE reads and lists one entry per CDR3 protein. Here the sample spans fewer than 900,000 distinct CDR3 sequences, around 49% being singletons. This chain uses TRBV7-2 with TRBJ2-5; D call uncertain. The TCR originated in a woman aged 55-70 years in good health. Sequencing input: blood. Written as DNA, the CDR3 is TGTGCCAGCAGCCCCGGCATGATAGGAGAGACCCAGTACTTC. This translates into CASSPGMIGETQYF.